Each of the 9 T cell receptor beta chains below was sequenced from the same sample in a study of T cell responses to AZD1222 COVID-19 vaccine. Some clones are missing from TCRdb's copy, which holds only in-frame ones; the method was immunoSEQ multiplex PCR. This table has over 110,000 clones, over 85% appearing once. Sequencing was performed on peripheral blood, taken on day 0 of AZD1222 vaccination. The receptors come from an adult in good health.

V is TRBV2 and J is TRBJ1-2; possible D gene TRBD1, 6 bases. The CDR3 is 12 residues long. Germline CDR1 is SNHLY and CDR2 is FYNNEI. V shed 8 bases and J shed 4 bases, with 11 bases lying between them. The CDR3 DNA reads TGTGCCAGCCTCGGGACACGCTATGGCTACACCTTC. Translating gives CASLGTRYGYTF.

The chain recombines TRBV15 with TRBJ1-4; D not resolved. The CDR3 is 15 amino acids. Per the germline V gene, CDR1 is LNHNV and CDR2 is YYDKDF (reference sequence). V was pared by 2 bases and J by 4 bases, with 11 bases between. CDR3 DNA sequence: TGTGCCACCAGCAGATTGGCAGGAAGTAATGAAAAACTGTTTTTT. Translation gives CATSRLAGSNEKLFF.

The chain couples TRBV29-1 to TRBJ2-2, with a weak D call TRBD1 (5 bases). The CDR3 sequence is 11 residues long. Trimming removed 6 bases at V and 7 bases at J, with 9 bases between. Germline values: CDR1 SQVTM, CDR2 ANQGSEA. The CDR3 loop reads CSVAQGGELFF. The CDR3 region has the DNA TGCAGCGTGGCCCAGGGCGGGGAGCTGTTTTTT.

This chain connects TRBV15 to TRBJ2-1; TRBD1 or TRBD2 may be the D gene (5 bases each). The CDR3 runs 16 residues. Germline V lookup: CDR1 LNHNV, CDR2 YYDKDF (reference sequence). V lost 4 bases and J 8 bases, leaving 21 bases between the germline ends. DNA for the CDR3: TGTGCCACCAGCACCGGGACGGAGCCGCCTGCGGATGAGCAGTTCTTC. This gives the protein CATSTGTEPPADEQFF.

The chain couples TRBV29-1 to TRBJ2-1; 12 nucleotides match TRBD2. There are 14 residues in the CDR3. V lost 6 bases, J lost 0 bases, and 0 bases stayed unmatched. Germline V gene lookup returns CDR1 SQVTM and CDR2 ANQGSEA. CDR3 sequence: CSVTSGSSYNEQFF. The CDR3 DNA reads as TGCAGCGTGACTAGCGGGAGCTCCTACAATGAGCAGTTCTTC.

This clone was detected once. The chain joins TRBV14 to TRBJ2-5, with D tentatively TRBD2 (5 bases). This CDR3 has 16 amino acids. CDR1 and CDR2 from the germline V gene are SGHDN and FVKESK. V was clipped by 1 base and J by 1 base, with 13 bases between them. CDR3 protein: CASSQALMGAQETQYF. CDR3 coding DNA: TGTGCCAGCAGCCAAGCCTTGATGGGAGCCCAAGAGACCCAGTACTTC.

As DNA, the CDR3 is TGTGCCAGCAGCTATACCGGGACAGGGATCCACGAGCAGTACTTC. Residues: CASSYTGTGIHEQYF. The rearrangement joins TRBV27 to TRBJ2-7, with 9 bases matching TRBD1. The V segment lost 6 bases and the J segment 5 bases; nucleotides outside the gene matches: 11. This CDR3 has 15 residues. From germline, CDR1 is MNHEY and CDR2 SMNVEV (reference sequence).

This clone was observed once. The CDR3 DNA follows: TGTGCCTGGAGTGGGGGAGCGTCTAGCACAGATACGCAGTATTTT. Residues: CAWSGGASSTDTQYF. The chain employs TRBV30 and TRBJ2-3, with a tentative D call TRBD2 (5 bases). Germline V lookup: CDR1 GTSNPN, CDR2 SVGIG (reference sequence). Trimming stripped 1 base from V and 0 bases from J, with 11 bases between. This CDR3 comprises 15 residues.

The chain couples TRBV19 to TRBJ1-2; D is possibly TRBD1 (5 bases). The CDR3 consists of 15 residues. Germline V gene data show CDR1 as LNHDA and CDR2 as SQIVND (reference sequence). V lost 4 bases, J lost 3 bases, and 15 bases lay in between. The CDR3 DNA sequence: TGTGCCAGTAGTAAATTGACAGCTGCTGACTATGGCTACACCTTC. Translation: CASSKLTAADYGYTF.